Listed below are T cell receptor beta chains from one sample, sequenced in a study of blood T cell repertoires in COVID-19. Assay: immunoSEQ multiplex PCR; the TCRdb copy retains only in-frame clones and omits some. The sample records about 94,000 clones, more than 65% being singletons. Sequencing input: peripheral blood. These receptors originate from a man aged 55 to 69 with acute or convalescent COVID-19. The CDR3 runs from the conserved cysteine through the conserved F or W. D genes are given only for firm matches. Some rows mark clone size as missing; the rest say once, few, many or name a class of expanded clone.

v_call: TRBV27
j_call: TRBJ1-5
clone_size: .
d_call: TRBD1
cdr3_nt: TGTGCCAGCAGAAGGACAGGGGGTCATAGCAATCAGCCCCAGCATTTT
cdr3_aa: CASRRTGGHSNQPQHF

v_call: TRBV5-4
j_call: TRBJ2-1
clone_size: once
d_call: .
cdr3_nt: TGTGCCAGCAGCTTAGACAGCAACTCCTACAATGAGCAGTTCTTC
cdr3_aa: CASSLDSNSYNEQFF

v_call: TRBV4-1
j_call: TRBJ1-6
clone_size: .
d_call: TRBD1
cdr3_nt: TGCGCCAGCAGCCAAGAAGGGGCAGGGGGCAATTCACCCCTCCACTTT
cdr3_aa: CASSQEGAGGNSPLHF

v_call: TRBV4-3
j_call: TRBJ2-7
clone_size: .
d_call: .
cdr3_nt: TGCGCCAGCAGCCAAGATCTTCTCCAGGGCGAGCAGTACTTC
cdr3_aa: CASSQDLLQGEQYF

v_call: TRBV5-1
j_call: TRBJ2-7
clone_size: .
d_call: .
cdr3_nt: TGCGCCAGCAGCTTAGGCGGCCGGCTGAGCTCCTACGAGCAGTACTTC
cdr3_aa: CASSLGGRLSSYEQYF

v_call: TRBV11-2
j_call: TRBJ1-1
clone_size: .
d_call: .
cdr3_nt: TGTGCCAGCAGCCCATTTAGTTCCACTGAAGCTTTCTTT
cdr3_aa: CASSPFSSTEAFF

v_call: TRBV29-1
j_call: TRBJ1-2
clone_size: .
d_call: .
cdr3_nt: TGCAGCGTTGTTACCCGGGAGTGGGGCTACACCTTC
cdr3_aa: CSVVTREWGYTF

v_call: TRBV2
j_call: TRBJ1-2
clone_size: .
d_call: TRBD1
cdr3_nt: TGTGCCAGCAGTTTTCCCAGGACAGGGGACAACTATGGCTACACCTTC
cdr3_aa: CASSFPRTGDNYGYTF

v_call: TRBV29-1
j_call: TRBJ2-3
clone_size: .
d_call: TRBD2
cdr3_nt: TGCAGCGGGGAGGGGATCCCTAGCACAGATACGCAGTATTTT
cdr3_aa: CSGEGIPSTDTQYF

v_call: TRBV29-1
j_call: TRBJ2-7
clone_size: .
d_call: TRBD1
cdr3_nt: TGCAGCGTTCGACAGGGTAGCATCGACGAGCAGTACTTC
cdr3_aa: CSVRQGSIDEQYF

v_call: TRBV7-9
j_call: TRBJ1-1
clone_size: .
d_call: TRBD1
cdr3_nt: TGTGCCAGCACCTCTCGACAGGGCATCACTGAAGCTTTCTTT
cdr3_aa: CASTSRQGITEAFF

v_call: TRBV19
j_call: TRBJ1-2
clone_size: .
d_call: .
cdr3_nt: TGTGCCAGTAGTATAGGATGGGAGATGGGCTATGGCTACACCTTC
cdr3_aa: CASSIGWEMGYGYTF

v_call: TRBV24-1
j_call: TRBJ2-3
clone_size: once
d_call: .
cdr3_nt: TGTGCCACCAGTGATCCAGGGGATTCCGCAGATACGCAGTATTTT
cdr3_aa: CATSDPGDSADTQYF

v_call: TRBV10-2
j_call: TRBJ1-5
clone_size: .
d_call: .
cdr3_nt: TGCGCCAGCAGTGAGGCGGGGAGAAAGAATGCTCCCCAGCATTTT
cdr3_aa: CASSEAGRKNAPQHF

v_call: TRBV4-3
j_call: TRBJ2-5
clone_size: .
d_call: .
cdr3_nt: TGCGCCAGCAGCCAAGATAGAGGGCTGCAAGAGACCCAGTACTTC
cdr3_aa: CASSQDRGLQETQYF

v_call: TRBV6-2/TRBV6-3
j_call: TRBJ2-4
clone_size: .
d_call: TRBD1
cdr3_nt: TGTGCCAGCAGTACCACCGGACAGGGAGGCGACATTCAGTACTTC
cdr3_aa: CASSTTGQGGDIQYF

v_call: TRBV3-1/TRBV3-2
j_call: TRBJ1-4
clone_size: once
d_call: .
cdr3_nt: TGTGCCAGCAGCCAAGATGAAACAGGACGGCTGTTTTTT
cdr3_aa: CASSQDETGRLFF

v_call: TRBV10-3
j_call: TRBJ1-1
clone_size: .
d_call: TRBD1
cdr3_nt: TGTGCCATCAGTGAAGGGACAGGGGGCGCCGGGTCTGAAGCTTTCTTT
cdr3_aa: CAISEGTGGAGSEAFF

v_call: TRBV30
j_call: TRBJ1-3
clone_size: .
d_call: TRBD1
cdr3_nt: TGTGCCTGGAGGACAGGGACAGCTGGAAACACCATATATTTT
cdr3_aa: CAWRTGTAGNTIYF

v_call: TRBV4-3
j_call: TRBJ1-2
clone_size: few
d_call: .
cdr3_nt: TGCGCCAGCAGCCAAGATCGAGGGGGACGAGCCTATGGCTACACCTTC
cdr3_aa: CASSQDRGGRAYGYTF

v_call: TRBV5-1
j_call: TRBJ2-3
clone_size: .
d_call: .
cdr3_nt: TGCGCCAGCAGCGAGCGGGGCACAGATACGCAGTATTTT
cdr3_aa: CASSERGTDTQYF

v_call: TRBV7-9
j_call: TRBJ2-7
clone_size: .
d_call: TRBD1
cdr3_nt: TGTGCCAGCAGTTCCGGGACAGGGCTCTACGAGCAGTACTTC
cdr3_aa: CASSSGTGLYEQYF

v_call: TRBV18
j_call: TRBJ1-2
clone_size: few
d_call: .
cdr3_nt: TGTGCCAGCTCACCCCCGTCTAGGATCTATGGCTACACCTTC
cdr3_aa: CASSPPSRIYGYTF

v_call: TRBV29-1
j_call: TRBJ1-2
clone_size: .
d_call: .
cdr3_nt: TGCAGCGTTGATGGGACTGATGGCTACACCTTC
cdr3_aa: CSVDGTDGYTF

v_call: TRBV7-8
j_call: TRBJ1-2
clone_size: .
d_call: TRBD1
cdr3_nt: TGTGCCAGCAGCCCCAGCGGACAGGGAATGTGGGGCTACACCTTC
cdr3_aa: CASSPSGQGMWGYTF

v_call: TRBV19
j_call: TRBJ1-5
clone_size: few
d_call: .
cdr3_nt: TGTGCCAGTAGTATAACTGCTCAGCCCCAGCATTTT
cdr3_aa: CASSITAQPQHF

v_call: TRBV28
j_call: TRBJ1-1
clone_size: .
d_call: .
cdr3_nt: TGTGCCAGCAGTTTACTGTACAGAACTGAAGCTTTCTTT
cdr3_aa: CASSLLYRTEAFF

v_call: TRBV19
j_call: TRBJ1-4
clone_size: .
d_call: .
cdr3_nt: TGTGCCAGTAGTATTCAAGTTGGCATTAATGAAAAACTGTTTTTT
cdr3_aa: CASSIQVGINEKLFF

v_call: TRBV27
j_call: TRBJ2-3
clone_size: .
d_call: .
cdr3_nt: TGTGCCAGCAGTTTATCATATAACACAGATACGCAGTATTTT
cdr3_aa: CASSLSYNTDTQYF

v_call: TRBV3-1/TRBV3-2
j_call: TRBJ2-5
clone_size: once
d_call: .
cdr3_nt: TGTGCCAGCAGCCAAGAGTTAGCGGCAAAGACCCAGTACTTC
cdr3_aa: CASSQELAAKTQYF

v_call: TRBV6-5
j_call: TRBJ1-1
clone_size: .
d_call: TRBD1
cdr3_nt: TGTGCCAGCAGTTACCAAACAGGGGTGACTGAAGCTTTCTTT
cdr3_aa: CASSYQTGVTEAFF

v_call: TRBV19
j_call: TRBJ1-1
clone_size: .
d_call: TRBD1
cdr3_nt: TGTGCCAGTAGCAAAGAACGCAGGGGGACTGAAGCTTTCTTT
cdr3_aa: CASSKERRGTEAFF

v_call: TRBV5-1
j_call: TRBJ1-6
clone_size: .
d_call: .
cdr3_nt: TGCGCCAGCAGCTTGGATACAGGGTATAATTCACCCCTCCACTTT
cdr3_aa: CASSLDTGYNSPLHF

v_call: TRBV6-6
j_call: TRBJ1-1
clone_size: .
d_call: .
cdr3_nt: TGTGCCAGCAGTTACCCAAACACTGAAGCTTTCTTT
cdr3_aa: CASSYPNTEAFF

v_call: TRBV5-5
j_call: TRBJ2-3
clone_size: .
d_call: TRBD2
cdr3_nt: TGTGCCAGCAGCTGGACTAGTTCAGATACGCAGTATTTT
cdr3_aa: CASSWTSSDTQYF

v_call: TRBV12-3/TRBV12-4
j_call: TRBJ1-1
clone_size: .
d_call: TRBD1
cdr3_nt: TGTGCCAGCAGACACCGGGACAGAGAAGCTTTCTTT
cdr3_aa: CASRHRDREAFF

v_call: TRBV2
j_call: TRBJ2-1
clone_size: once
d_call: TRBD2
cdr3_nt: TGTGCCAGCAGTCGCGGGGGGCCCGGGAATGAGCAGTTCTTC
cdr3_aa: CASSRGGPGNEQFF

v_call: TRBV6-2/TRBV6-3
j_call: TRBJ1-5
clone_size: few
d_call: .
cdr3_nt: TGTGCCAGCGGTTCACAGGGAGGGAGCAATCAGCCCCAGCATTTT
cdr3_aa: CASGSQGGSNQPQHF

v_call: TRBV30
j_call: TRBJ2-2
clone_size: .
d_call: .
cdr3_nt: TGTGCCGCGGGGCGGGTTAACACCGGGGAGCTGTTTTTT
cdr3_aa: CAAGRVNTGELFF

v_call: TRBV29-1
j_call: TRBJ1-2
clone_size: .
d_call: .
cdr3_nt: TGCAGCGTTGGTCCGCAGGGCAGGTATCATGGCTACACCTTC
cdr3_aa: CSVGPQGRYHGYTF

v_call: TRBV3-1/TRBV3-2
j_call: TRBJ2-1
clone_size: .
d_call: .
cdr3_nt: TGTGCCAGCAGCCAAGTTGTAGATAATGAGCAGTTCTTC
cdr3_aa: CASSQVVDNEQFF

v_call: TRBV11-2
j_call: TRBJ2-5
clone_size: .
d_call: TRBD2
cdr3_nt: TGTGCCAGCAGCCCAAGCGGGGGGGCCTTGGGAGAGACCCAGTACTTC
cdr3_aa: CASSPSGGALGETQYF

v_call: TRBV7-6
j_call: TRBJ1-4
clone_size: once
d_call: TRBD1
cdr3_nt: TGTGCCAGCAGCTCGCAGACAGGGGGGCTTGAAAAACTGTTTTTT
cdr3_aa: CASSSQTGGLEKLFF

v_call: TRBV18
j_call: TRBJ1-6
clone_size: .
d_call: .
cdr3_nt: TGTGCCAGCTCCCGGGACAACTCCTATAATTCACCCCTCCACTTT
cdr3_aa: CASSRDNSYNSPLHF

v_call: TRBV5-1
j_call: TRBJ2-4
clone_size: .
d_call: .
cdr3_nt: TGCGCCAGCAGCTTGGAGGACGGGGGTAGGGGCATTCAGTACTTC
cdr3_aa: CASSLEDGGRGIQYF

v_call: TRBV10-2
j_call: TRBJ2-5
clone_size: .
d_call: TRBD2
cdr3_nt: TGCGCCAGCAGTGAGTTAGCGGGGGGAGGAGAGACCCAGTACTTC
cdr3_aa: CASSELAGGGETQYF

v_call: TRBV5-4
j_call: TRBJ2-1
clone_size: .
d_call: TRBD1
cdr3_nt: TGTGCCAGCAGCTATACAGGGGGGAATGAGCAGTTCTTC
cdr3_aa: CASSYTGGNEQFF

v_call: TRBV24-1
j_call: TRBJ2-3
clone_size: .
d_call: .
cdr3_nt: TGTGCCACCAGTGTCCGGGGGGCCGGCACAGATACGCAGTATTTT
cdr3_aa: CATSVRGAGTDTQYF

v_call: TRBV7-6
j_call: TRBJ2-7
clone_size: .
d_call: .
cdr3_nt: TGTGCCAGCAGCCCTACAGGGAACCCTACCTACGAGCAGTACTTC
cdr3_aa: CASSPTGNPTYEQYF

v_call: TRBV11-3
j_call: TRBJ2-7
clone_size: once
d_call: TRBD1
cdr3_nt: TGTGCCAGCAGCTCAGGGGGAGAGCAGTACTTC
cdr3_aa: CASSSGGEQYF

v_call: TRBV29-1
j_call: TRBJ2-5
clone_size: once
d_call: TRBD2
cdr3_nt: TGCAGCGTTGATCCCGGGACTAGGGAGACCCAGTACTTC
cdr3_aa: CSVDPGTRETQYF

v_call: TRBV4-3
j_call: TRBJ2-1
clone_size: once
d_call: .
cdr3_nt: TGCGCCAGCAGCCAAGATTGGCGGGGTAACAATGAGCAGTTCTTC
cdr3_aa: CASSQDWRGNNEQFF